The clone carrying this TCR beta chain was found once. Some clones are missing from TCRdb's copy, which holds only in-frame ones; the method was immunoSEQ multiplex PCR. The sample carries about 49,000 clones, approximately 92% recorded once. The sample comes from a study of control samples from healthy donors and cancer patients. The germline V gene has CDR1 SGHTA and CDR2 FQGNSA. The CDR3 has 15 residues. The V gene end was trimmed by 5 bases and the J gene end by 8 bases; junction bases not matched to a gene: 11. The sequenced material came from PBMCs. The J gene is TRBJ1-4, the V gene TRBV7-2, with 7 bases matching TRBD1. The sequence was obtained from a young man with colorectal cancer. CDR3 in amino acids: CASSMPTGSGEKLFF. The CDR3 nucleotides read TGTGCCAGCAGCATGCCGACAGGGAGCGGCGAAAAACTGTTTTTT.